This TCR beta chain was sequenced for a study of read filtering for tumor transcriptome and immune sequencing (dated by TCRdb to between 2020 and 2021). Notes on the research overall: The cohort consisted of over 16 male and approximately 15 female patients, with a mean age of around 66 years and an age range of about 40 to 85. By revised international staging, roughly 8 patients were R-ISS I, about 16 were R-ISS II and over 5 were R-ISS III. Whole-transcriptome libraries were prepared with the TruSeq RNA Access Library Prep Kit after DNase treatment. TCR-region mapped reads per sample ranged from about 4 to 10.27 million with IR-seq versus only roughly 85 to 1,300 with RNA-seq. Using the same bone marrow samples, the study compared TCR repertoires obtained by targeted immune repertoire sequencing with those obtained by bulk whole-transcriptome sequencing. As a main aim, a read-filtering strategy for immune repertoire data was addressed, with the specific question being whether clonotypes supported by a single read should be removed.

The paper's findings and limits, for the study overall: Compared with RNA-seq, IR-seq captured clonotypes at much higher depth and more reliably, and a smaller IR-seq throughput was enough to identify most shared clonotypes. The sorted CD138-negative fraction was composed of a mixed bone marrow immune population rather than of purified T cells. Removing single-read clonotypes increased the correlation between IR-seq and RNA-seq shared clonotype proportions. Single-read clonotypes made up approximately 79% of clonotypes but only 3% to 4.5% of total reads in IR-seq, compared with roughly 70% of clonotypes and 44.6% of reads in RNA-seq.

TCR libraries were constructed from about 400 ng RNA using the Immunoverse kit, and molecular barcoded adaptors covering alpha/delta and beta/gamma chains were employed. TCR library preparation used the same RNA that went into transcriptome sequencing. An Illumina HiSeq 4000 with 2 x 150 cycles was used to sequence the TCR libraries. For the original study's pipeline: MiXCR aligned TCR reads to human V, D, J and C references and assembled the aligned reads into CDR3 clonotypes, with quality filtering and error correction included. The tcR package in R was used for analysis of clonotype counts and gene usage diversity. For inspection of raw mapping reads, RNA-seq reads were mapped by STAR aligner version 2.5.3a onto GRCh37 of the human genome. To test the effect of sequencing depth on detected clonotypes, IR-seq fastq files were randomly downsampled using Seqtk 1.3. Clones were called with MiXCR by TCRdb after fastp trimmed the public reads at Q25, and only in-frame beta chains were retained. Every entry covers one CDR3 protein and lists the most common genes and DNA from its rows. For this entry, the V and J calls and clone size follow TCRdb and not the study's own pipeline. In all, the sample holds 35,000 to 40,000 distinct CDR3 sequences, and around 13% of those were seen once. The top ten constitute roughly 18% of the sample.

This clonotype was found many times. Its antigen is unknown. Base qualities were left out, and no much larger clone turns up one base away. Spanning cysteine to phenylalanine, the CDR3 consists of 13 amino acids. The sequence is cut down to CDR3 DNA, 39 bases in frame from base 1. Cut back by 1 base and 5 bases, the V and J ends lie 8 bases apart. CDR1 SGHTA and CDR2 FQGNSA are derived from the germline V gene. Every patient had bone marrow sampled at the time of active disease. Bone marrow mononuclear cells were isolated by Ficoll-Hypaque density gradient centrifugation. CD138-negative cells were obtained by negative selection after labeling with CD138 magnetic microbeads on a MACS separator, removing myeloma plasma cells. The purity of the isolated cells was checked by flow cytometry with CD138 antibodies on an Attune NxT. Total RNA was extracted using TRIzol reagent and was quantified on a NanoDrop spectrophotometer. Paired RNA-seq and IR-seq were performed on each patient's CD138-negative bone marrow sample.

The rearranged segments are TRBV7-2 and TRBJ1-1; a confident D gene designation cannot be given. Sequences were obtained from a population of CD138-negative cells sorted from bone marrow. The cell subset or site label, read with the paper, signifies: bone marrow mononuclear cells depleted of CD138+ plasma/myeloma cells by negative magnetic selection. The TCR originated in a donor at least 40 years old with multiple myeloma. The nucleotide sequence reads TGTGCCAGCAGCTTAGGAGCCAGAACTGAAGCTTTCTTT. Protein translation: CASSLGARTEAFF.